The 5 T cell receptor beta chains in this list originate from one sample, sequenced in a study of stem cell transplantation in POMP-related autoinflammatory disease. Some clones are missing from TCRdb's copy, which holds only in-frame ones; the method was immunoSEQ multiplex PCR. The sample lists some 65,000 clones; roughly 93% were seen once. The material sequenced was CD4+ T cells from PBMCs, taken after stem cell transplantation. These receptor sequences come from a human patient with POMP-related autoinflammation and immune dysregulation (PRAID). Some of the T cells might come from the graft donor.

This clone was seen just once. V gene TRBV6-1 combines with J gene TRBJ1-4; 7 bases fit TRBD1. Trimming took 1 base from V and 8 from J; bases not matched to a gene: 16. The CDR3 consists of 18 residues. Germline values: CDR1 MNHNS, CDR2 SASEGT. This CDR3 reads CASSEEGSATGEREKLFF. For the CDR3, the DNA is TGTGCCAGCAGTGAAGAGGGAAGTGCCACAGGGGAAAGGGAAAAACTGTTTTTT.

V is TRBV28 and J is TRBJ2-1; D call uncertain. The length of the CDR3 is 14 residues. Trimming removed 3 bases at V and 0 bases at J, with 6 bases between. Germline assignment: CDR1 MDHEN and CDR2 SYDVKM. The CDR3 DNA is TGTGCCAGCAGTTTCCCGAGCTCCTACAATGAGCAGTTCTTC. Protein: CASSFPSSYNEQFF.

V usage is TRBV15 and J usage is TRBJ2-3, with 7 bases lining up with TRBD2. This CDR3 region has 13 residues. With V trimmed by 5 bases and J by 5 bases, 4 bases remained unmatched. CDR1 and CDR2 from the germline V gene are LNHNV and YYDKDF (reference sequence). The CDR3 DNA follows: TGTGCCACCAGCGAACAGCGGGAAGATACGCAGTATTTT. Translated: CATSEQREDTQYF.

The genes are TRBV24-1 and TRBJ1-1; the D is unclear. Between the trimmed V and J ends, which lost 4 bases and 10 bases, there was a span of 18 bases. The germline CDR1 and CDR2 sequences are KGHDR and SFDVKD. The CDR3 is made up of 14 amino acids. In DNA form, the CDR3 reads TGTGCCACCAGTGACTCATCACAGAGCCGCGGAGCTTTCTTT. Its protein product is CATSDSSQSRGAFF.

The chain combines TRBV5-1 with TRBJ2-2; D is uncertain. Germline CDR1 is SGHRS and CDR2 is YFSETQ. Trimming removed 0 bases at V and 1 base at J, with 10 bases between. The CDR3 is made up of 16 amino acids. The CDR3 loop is CASSLDGHGNTGELFF. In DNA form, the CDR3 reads TGCGCCAGCAGCTTGGATGGCCACGGGAACACCGGGGAGCTGTTTTTT. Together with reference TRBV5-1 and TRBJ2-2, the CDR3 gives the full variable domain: KAGVTQTPRYLIKTRGQQVTLSCSPISGHRSVSWYQQTPGQGLQFLFEYFSETQRNKGNFPGRFSGRQFSNSRSEMNVSTLELGDSALYLCASSLDGHGNTGELFFGEGSRLTVL.